The clone carrying this TCR beta chain was found many times. Its antigen remains unidentified. This specimen belongs to a study of early T cells in non-severe SARS-CoV-2 infection. Across the whole study: With bulk RNA from unsorted whole blood as input, sequencing yielded unpaired chains. Findings and caveats of the study: Matching results from VDJdb favored anti-spike CD8 responses, leaving private and CD4 specificities undetected.

Individual cDNA molecules each received unique molecular identifiers attached to them. From the 5' RACE reads, TCRdb called clonotypes with MiXCR, one entry per CDR3 protein. This sample carries approximately 83,000 distinct CDR3 sequences, about 14% of them seen once, and the ten largest clones take around 3%. In germline, CDR1 is KGHSH, CDR2 LQKENI. There are 16 residues in the CDR3. The junction had 6 bases not matched to a gene; V was cut back by 3 bases and J by 2 bases. V is TRBV18 and J is TRBJ2-3, with TRBD2 matching 9 bases. The clonotype originates from an adult who was a healthcare worker with PCR-confirmed SARS-CoV-2 infection or an uninfected control (not recorded which). What was sequenced was whole blood. The CDR3 reads CASSPGLAGNTDTQYF. Written as DNA, the CDR3 is TGTGCCAGCTCACCTGGGCTAGCGGGGAACACAGATACGCAGTATTTT.